What follows are 19 T cell receptor beta chains derived from one specimen sequenced in a study of tumor-infiltrating lymphocytes in primary liver carcinoma. For each extraction, RNA and DNA were obtained together from 20-30 mg of unsorted bulk tissue. Total RNA (approximately 500 ng) served as template for TCR beta cDNA synthesis primed by a constant-region primer. Nested multiplex PCR, run for three rounds with slightly modified ARM-PCR, yielded TCR beta libraries. Amplification in the first two PCR rounds was performed using TRBV1-TRBV30 forward primers and a C-beta reverse primer for around 10 cycles each. TCRdb redid the calling of the multiplex PCR reads with MiXCR, one entry per CDR3 protein. The profile shows 45,000 to 55,000 distinct CDR3 sequences, roughly 77% of them singletons. Sequencing was done on a sample of liver tumor tissue from sampling region 2. As for subset: tumor region T2, inferior pole. All receptors derive from a man aged 35 to 55 with primary liver carcinoma and hepatitis B virus infection.

Details on this clonotype: A much larger clone differs from this one at a single base, so this may be a read error. A read error is likely, as this CDR3 ends without the conserved phenylalanine or tryptophan. The chain employs TRBV28 and TRBJ2-6; TRBD1 matches 7 bases. Unmatched junction bases numbered 5, after V lost 6 bases and J lost 0 bases. CDR3 length: 16 amino acids. Per the germline V gene, CDR1 is MDHEN and CDR2 is SYDVKM. CDR3 nucleotides: TGTGCCAGCAGGGGGGACAGCCCCTCTGGGGCCAACGTCCTGACTTAC. It encodes CASRGDSPSGANVLTY.

A few counts support this clonotype. Just one base apart from a much larger clone, this may be a read error. The chain links TRBV30 to TRBJ2-3; weak D call: TRBD2 (6 bases). The CDR3 length is 13 residues. CDR1 and CDR2 from the germline V gene are GTSNPN and SVGIG (reference sequence). CDR3 loop: CTWGVYSTDTQYF. The CDR3 DNA follows: TGTACCTGGGGGGTTTACAGCACAGATACGCAGTATTTT.

A note on this clonotype: The junction departs from germline at one end; a sequencing error may be responsible. The V and J genes are TRBV4-2 and TRBJ2-3; 11 positions agree with TRBD1. Germline V gene sequence: CDR1 LGHNA, CDR2 YNFKEQ. The CDR3 loop spans 16 amino acids. CDR3 nucleotides: TGTGCCGGCAGCCTCATGGGGACAGGGGGTATAGATGCGCAGTATTTT. Protein: CAGSLMGTGGIDAQYF.

On this clonotype itself: This could be a read error, since a much larger clone is one nucleotide away. CDR3 nucleotide sequence: TGTGCCAGCAGTGATGGACTAGCACTAAGGAACGAGCAGTGCTTC. This translates into CASSDGLALRNEQCF. The genes are TRBV28 and TRBJ2-7; 8 nucleotides align to TRBD2. The CDR3 is 15 residues long. In germline, CDR1 is MDHEN, CDR2 SYDVKM.

As regards this clonotype: The junction differs from germline at one of its ends, possibly a read error. This chain uses TRBV10-3 with TRBJ2-7, with D unclear. The CDR3 covers 12 residues. CDR1 ENHRY and CDR2 SYGVKD come from the germline V gene. Written as DNA, the CDR3 is TGTGTCATCAGCCGAGATGATTCAGCGCAGTACTTC. Its translation: CVISRDDSAQYF.

The sample holds many counts of this clonotype. This rearrangement joins TRBV5-1 to TRBJ1-1; D may be TRBD1 (5 bases). Trimming removed 0 bases at V and 1 base at J, with 13 bases between. The CDR3 is 16 residues long. Germline V gene sequence: CDR1 SGHRS, CDR2 YFSETQ. This CDR3 reads CASSLDWGFGNTEAFF. The CDR3 DNA follows: TGCGCCAGCAGCTTGGATTGGGGCTTCGGGAACACTGAAGCTTTCTTT.

This clonotype was counted ten times or more. V is TRBV28 and J is TRBJ1-3; 7 nucleotides line up with TRBD1. With V trimmed by 4 bases and J by 0 bases, 6 bases remained unmatched. Germline-derived CDR1 and CDR2 are MDHEN and SYDVKM. The CDR3 covers 16 residues. This chain's CDR3 is CASSSAGTASGNTIYF. For the CDR3, the DNA is TGTGCCAGCAGTTCAGCCGGGACAGCCTCTGGAAACACCATATATTTT.

On this clonotype: One end of the junction does not line up with germline, which may come from a read error. J is TRBJ1-1 and V is TRBV13; D is unclear. Per the germline V gene, CDR1 is PRHDT and CDR2 is FYEKMQ (reference sequence). The CDR3 is 12 residues long. The CDR3 nucleotides are TGTGTCAGCAACTTAGCCCGCACTGAGGCTTTCTTT. It codes for CVSNLARTEAFF.

This sequence joins TRBV11-2 and TRBJ2-5; D call uncertain. CDR1 is SGHAT and CDR2 is FQNNGV in the germline V gene. The CDR3 runs 13 residues. The CDR3 coding sequence is TGTCTCGGCAGCTTAGATTTTCTGGAGACCCAGTACTTC. It is translated as CLGSLDFLETQYF. Supplemented by reference TRBV11-2 and TRBJ2-5, the full variable domain reads EAGVAQSPRYKIIEKRQSVAFWCNPISGHATLYWYQQILGQGPKLLIQFQNNGVVDDSQLPKDRFSAERLKGVDSTLKIQPAKLEDSAVYLCLGSLDFLETQYFGPGTRLLVL.

Note on this clonotype: A read error is likely, as this CDR3 ends without the conserved phenylalanine or tryptophan. This chain links TRBV5-4 with TRBJ2-1; 7 bases are shared with TRBD2. Per germline, CDR1 SGHNT and CDR2 YYREEE (reference sequence). The CDR3 has 15 amino acids. For the CDR3, the DNA is TGTGCAAGCAGCGATCGACCAGCGGGGTACAATGAGCAGTTCGTA. The encoded protein is CASSDRPAGYNEQFV.

In the case of this clonotype: The junction shows a germline mismatch at one end, possibly a read error. The gene calls are TRBV11-2 and TRBJ2-5; 15 bases agree with TRBD2. Looked up from germline, CDR1 is SGHAT and CDR2 is FQNNGV. CDR3 size: 18 residues. The CDR3 DNA sequence: TGTGTCAGCAGCTTAGGATCGCCGGGACTAGCGGGAGGTGAGACCCAGTACTTC. It yields the protein CVSSLGSPGLAGGETQYF.

This clonotype was recorded once. This chain uses TRBV2 with TRBJ1-2; D possibly corresponds to TRBD1 (6 bases). Germline CDR1 and CDR2: SNHLY and FYNNEI. The CDR3 is made up of 14 amino acids. CDR3 in amino acids: CDNVRGLGRLGYTF. The CDR3 DNA reads TGTGACAATGTCAGGGGCCTGGGCCGCCTCGGCTACACCTTC.

Ten or more counts support this clonotype. The gene calls are TRBV4-1 and TRBJ2-5; 10 bases agree with TRBD2. This CDR3 has 14 residues. The germline V gene encodes CDR1 MGHRA and CDR2 YSYEKL. Trimming took 5 bases from V and 5 from J; bases not matched to a gene: 5. DNA for the CDR3: TGCGCCAGCAGCTACAGCGGGAGGGGGGAGACCCAGTACTTC. Translating gives CASSYSGRGETQYF.

This clonotype was counted at least ten times. This chain joins TRBV28 and TRBJ2-1; 9 nucleotides align to TRBD1. Germline lookup yields CDR1 MDHEN and CDR2 SYDVKM. Trimming removed 5 bases from V and 11 bases from J; junction bases left unmatched: 16. The CDR3 totals 16 residues. The CDR3 sequence is CASSIALGTGSSQQFF. The DNA of the CDR3 is TGTGCCAGCAGTATAGCTTTGGGGACAGGGTCCAGCCAGCAGTTCTTC.

To note about this clonotype: At one boundary the junction diverges from the germline segment, which might be a read error. This chain joins TRBV11-2 and TRBJ2-7; 15 bases map to TRBD2. The CDR3 totals 18 residues. Per germline, CDR1 SGHAT and CDR2 FQNNGV. In DNA form, the CDR3 reads TGTGCCAACAGCTTATCAGTTGGACTAGCGGGAGGGGGGTACGAGCCGTACTTC. Translation: CANSLSVGLAGGGYEPYF.

Notes on this clonotype: At one end the junction does not follow the germline gene, possibly because of a read error. The CDR3 DNA follows: TGTGCCAGCAGCCTGGGTGGATTAGTCGGGGACGAGCAGCACTTC. Residues: CASSLGGLVGDEQHF. The V call is TRBV5-4, the J call TRBJ2-7; tentatively, D is TRBD1 or TRBD2 (5 bases each). There are 15 residues in the CDR3. Germline CDR1 is SGHNT and CDR2 is YYREEE (reference sequence).

This chain uses TRBV6-1 with TRBJ2-7; D remains unclear. This CDR3 spans 15 amino acids. Germline V lookup: CDR1 MNHNS, CDR2 SASEGT. Trimming removed 5 bases from V and 6 bases from J, with 20 bases in between. Here the CDR3 DNA reads TGTGCCAGCAGTAGGCAGAGCTTCGAGTCAGGCGAGCAGTACTTC. Its protein is CASSRQSFESGEQYF.

The gene calls are TRBV29-1 and TRBJ1-2; D ambiguous. Germline V gene lookup returns CDR1 SQVTM and CDR2 ANQGSEA. The V end was cut by 4 bases, the J end by 8 bases, with 14 bases between. This CDR3 comprises 12 residues. The CDR3 sequence: CSVVHEGYGYTF. The DNA for the CDR3 is TGCAGCGTTGTACACGAGGGCTACGGCTACACCTTC.

V gene TRBV11-2 combines with J gene TRBJ2-2; D may be TRBD1 (6 bases). Germline V gene lookup returns CDR1 SGHAT and CDR2 FQNNGV. This CDR3 spans 16 amino acids. Trimming pared 8 bases from V and 0 bases from J, leaving 16 bases between. The CDR3 sequence is CASDSRQASNTGELFF. The CDR3 coding sequence is TGTGCCAGCGACTCCAGACAGGCGTCGAACACCGGGGAGCTGTTTTTT.